These T cell receptor beta chains were read from a single sample in a study of T-cell reconstitution after alpha-beta-depleted transplantation in children. TCRdb re-called the PCR reads through MiXCR, storing one row per CDR3 protein. In the table there are 55,000 to 65,000 distinct CDR3 sequences, roughly 46% of which are singletons. Here the sequenced sample was PBMCs, mostly from graft donor cells, taken 360 days after TCRalphabeta/CD19-depleted stem cell transplant. All receptors derive from a male patient between 10 and 17 years old who had a stem cell transplant for acute lymphoblastic leukemia, so the T cells may come from the graft donor. CDR3s include the opening cysteine and the closing phenylalanine or tryptophan. D genes are given only for firm matches. Clone size appears in some rows only: once, few, many, or a class for an expanded clone.

j_gene	v_gene	abundance	d_gene	CDR3aa	CDR3nt
TRBJ2-7	TRBV24-1	-	TRBD2	CATSDPRTSGYEQYF	TGTGCCACCAGTGATCCCCGGACTAGCGGATACGAGCAGTACTTC
TRBJ1-4	TRBV6-5	-	-	CASSFRTATNEKLFF	TGTGCCAGCAGTTTCAGGACAGCAACTAATGAAAAACTGTTTTTT
TRBJ2-3	TRBV28	-	TRBD2	CASSLFLTGTSGPAGTDTQYF	TGTGCCAGCAGTTTATTCCTTACGGGGACTAGCGGGCCTGCCGGCACAGATACGCAGTATTTT
TRBJ2-1	TRBV11-1	-	TRBD2	CASSLELAGDYSYNEQFF	TGTGCCAGCAGCTTAGAACTAGCGGGAGACTACTCCTACAATGAGCAGTTCTTC
TRBJ2-5	TRBV4-3	-	-	CASSQAGRDQETQYF	TGCGCCAGCAGCCAAGCAGGCAGGGACCAAGAGACCCAGTACTTC
TRBJ2-1	TRBV4-3	once	-	CASSLSRTPYNEQFF	TGCGCCAGCAGTCTCTCGAGGACTCCGTACAATGAGCAGTTCTTC
TRBJ2-1	TRBV7-7	few	TRBD2	CASSLELAGGYNEQFF	TGTGCTAGCAGCTTAGAGCTAGCGGGAGGCTACAATGAGCAGTTCTTC
TRBJ2-4	TRBV2	few	-	CASRPSGVYIQYF	TGTGCCAGCAGGCCATCGGGGGTCTACATTCAGTACTTC
TRBJ2-2	TRBV27	-	TRBD1	CASSSPTGGTGELFF	TGTGCCAGCAGTTCCCCCACAGGGGGCACCGGGGAGCTGTTTTTT
TRBJ2-1	TRBV28	-	-	CASSSQGPYNEQFF	TGTGCCAGCAGTTCACAGGGCCCCTACAATGAGCAGTTCTTC
TRBJ2-4	TRBV13	-	-	CASSITPETKNIQYF	TGTGCCAGCAGCATTACCCCAGAAACCAAAAACATTCAGTACTTC
TRBJ2-5	TRBV27	few	-	CASSLFLGETQYF	TGTGCCAGCAGTTTATTCTTGGGGGAGACCCAGTACTTC
TRBJ1-4	TRBV5-1	-	-	CASSLGEGSFPDEKLFF	TGCGCCAGCAGCTTAGGGGAGGGGTCATTCCCCGATGAAAAACTGTTTTTT
TRBJ2-6	TRBV12-3/TRBV12-4	once	-	CASSLSRDTISGANVLTF	TGTGCCAGCAGTTTATCTCGGGACACCATCTCTGGGGCCAACGTCCTGACTTTC
TRBJ2-5	TRBV18	once	-	CASSPPWVEKTQYF	TGTGCCAGCTCACCACCATGGGTGGAGAAGACCCAGTACTTC
TRBJ2-2	TRBV14	-	-	CASSQDEGWWNTGELFF	TGTGCCAGCAGCCAAGACGAGGGATGGTGGAACACCGGGGAGCTGTTTTTT
TRBJ2-5	TRBV21-1	-	-	CASSKVPQETQYF	TGTGCCAGCAGCAAAGTGCCCCAAGAGACCCAGTACTTC
TRBJ1-4	TRBV5-1	-	TRBD1	CASSLDRTGGGATNEKLFF	TGCGCCAGCAGCTTGGATCGGACAGGGGGGGGTGCAACTAATGAAAAACTGTTTTTT
TRBJ2-3	TRBV5-1	-	TRBD2	CASSPRTSSADTQYF	TGCGCCAGCAGCCCCCGGACTAGCTCTGCCGATACGCAGTATTTT
TRBJ2-6	TRBV5-1	-	-	CASSLGARSGANVLTF	TGCGCCAGCAGCTTGGGGGCCCGGTCGGGGGCCAACGTCCTGACTTTC
TRBJ1-2	TRBV7-9	-	-	CASRTQPLDRDYGYTF	TGTGCCAGCAGAACACAACCCTTGGACAGAGACTATGGCTACACCTTC
TRBJ2-5	TRBV9	-	-	CASSVGLGAFSQETQYF	TGTGCCAGCAGCGTGGGGTTGGGGGCGTTCTCCCAAGAGACCCAGTACTTC
TRBJ2-5	TRBV4-1	few	-	CASSHIGGETQYF	TGCGCCAGCAGCCACATAGGTGGGGAGACCCAGTACTTC
TRBJ2-3	TRBV27	few	TRBD2	CASSPAGTSPTDTQYF	TGTGCCAGCAGTCCTGCCGGGACTAGCCCCACAGATACGCAGTATTTT
TRBJ2-1	TRBV29-1	few	-	CSVSVANEQFF	TGCAGCGTTTCGGTGGCTAATGAGCAGTTCTTC
TRBJ2-2	TRBV27	once	TRBD2	CASSRRGGSTGELFF	TGTGCCAGCAGTCGTCGGGGAGGGTCCACCGGGGAGCTGTTTTTT
TRBJ2-1	TRBV12-5	-	TRBD2	CASGLVTSGKDEQFF	TGTGCTAGTGGTTTGGTGACTAGCGGGAAGGATGAGCAGTTCTTC
TRBJ2-1	TRBV11-2	few	-	CASSSTMGRNEQFF	TGTGCCAGCAGCTCGACGATGGGGAGAAATGAGCAGTTCTTC
TRBJ2-5	TRBV5-1	-	-	CASSFGGVNGETQYF	TGCGCCAGCAGCTTTGGCGGGGTAAATGGAGAGACCCAGTACTTC
TRBJ1-4	TRBV6-4	-	TRBD1	CASSKTGATNEKLFF	TGTGCCAGCAGTAAAACAGGGGCCACTAATGAAAAACTGTTTTTT
TRBJ1-5	TRBV5-6	once	-	CASSLAGEGPQHF	TGTGCCAGCAGCTTGGCGGGGGAAGGGCCCCAGCATTTT
TRBJ2-7	TRBV20-1	-	-	CSARGPTGAYEQYF	TGCAGTGCTAGAGGACCGACAGGAGCCTACGAGCAGTACTTC
TRBJ2-7	TRBV29-1	-	-	CSVVRRDGYEQYF	TGCAGCGTTGTGAGGCGGGACGGGTACGAGCAGTACTTC
TRBJ2-3	TRBV5-1	-	-	CASSLDSGTDTQYF	TGCGCCAGCAGCCTCGACAGTGGCACAGATACGCAGTATTTT
TRBJ1-3	TRBV4-3	-	TRBD1	CASSPGDSSGNTIYF	TGCGCCAGCAGCCCAGGGGACAGCTCTGGAAACACCATATATTTT
TRBJ2-5	TRBV5-4	-	-	CASSPGGGETQYF	TGTGCCAGCAGCCCTGGGGGAGGAGAGACCCAGTACTTC
TRBJ2-3	TRBV3-1	few	-	CASSHQRDSRGDTQYF	TGTGCCAGCAGCCATCAACGCGATTCTCGGGGAGATACGCAGTATTTT
TRBJ2-5	TRBV18	-	-	CASSLDTLGKETQYF	TGTGCCAGCTCACTGGACACTCTCGGAAAGGAGACCCAGTACTTC
TRBJ2-7	TRBV12-3/TRBV12-4	few	TRBD1	CASTDSDRGTHEQYF	TGTGCCAGCACCGACTCCGACAGGGGGACCCACGAGCAGTACTTC
TRBJ2-7	TRBV3-1	-	-	CASSQEAALSYEQYF	TGTGCCAGCAGCCAAGAGGCGGCCCTCTCCTACGAGCAGTACTTC